These 21 T cell receptor beta chains were sequenced from one sample in a study of T cell responses to AZD1222 COVID-19 vaccine. Some clones are missing from TCRdb's copy, which holds only in-frame ones; the method was immunoSEQ multiplex PCR. The profile shows about 270,000 clones, 85% to 95% of them singletons. The sequenced sample was peripheral blood, obtained 28 days after the second AZD1222 dose. These receptors all come from an adult who received the AZD1222 COVID-19 vaccine.

As DNA, the CDR3 is TGTGCCAGCAGTTCCCCCGAAGGGGGCTACACCTTC. The encoded protein is CASSSPEGGYTF. The chain couples TRBV12-3 or TRBV12-4 to TRBJ1-2; no definite D call. V lost 4 bases and J lost 8, with 11 bases in between. The CDR3 has 12 amino acids.

This sequence joins TRBV7-2 and TRBJ2-3; TRBD2 agrees at 9 bases. The CDR3 is 15 residues long. Per germline, CDR1 SGHTA and CDR2 FQGNSA. J gave up 9 bases and V 4 bases, and 11 bases lay outside the gene matches. Here the CDR3 DNA reads TGTGCCAGCAGCTCCCGGACTAGCGCCCGAGCAACGCAGTATTTT. Translating gives CASSSRTSARATQYF.

The gene calls are TRBV7-2 and TRBJ2-7; 7 bases align to TRBD1. The CDR3 runs to 13 residues. The V and J ends lost 4 bases and 4 bases, in that order; junction bases with no gene match: 4. The germline CDR1 and CDR2 sequences are SGHTA and FQGNSA. The CDR3 nucleotides are TGTGCCAGCAGCTCGTCAGGGGGTTACGAGCAGTACTTC. Residues: CASSSSGGYEQYF. Full variable domain (rest looked up from reference TRBV7-2 and TRBJ2-7): GAGVSQSPSNKVTEKGKDVELRCDPISGHTALYWYRQSLGQGLEFLIYFQGNSAPDKSGLPSDRFSAERTGGSVSTLTIQRTQQEDSAVYLCASSSSGGYEQYFGPGTRLTVT.

This clone has more than one count but fewer than ten. The genes are TRBV7-9 and TRBJ2-2, with D tentatively TRBD2 (6 bases). CDR3 length: 15 amino acids. The germline V and J ends were trimmed by 0 bases and 2 bases, with 7 bases remaining between them. The germline V gene has CDR1 SEHNR and CDR2 FQNEAQ (reference sequence). DNA of the CDR3: TGTGCCAGCAGCTTAGCGGGGGGTAACACCGGGGAGCTGTTTTTT. Protein: CASSLAGGNTGELFF.

The gene calls are TRBV10-3 and TRBJ2-7; 7 bases match TRBD1. The CDR3 extends over 14 amino acids. Germline V lookup: CDR1 ENHRY, CDR2 SYGVKD. V was pared by 10 bases and J by 5 bases, with 14 bases of the junction left unmatched. In DNA, the CDR3 is TGTGCCACTTCGGCCGGGACAGTAGTAAACGAGCAGTACTTC. Residues: CATSAGTVVNEQYF.

The V and J genes are TRBV7-3 and TRBJ1-1; D is unresolved. Germline loops: CDR1 SGHTA, CDR2 FQGTGA. The CDR3 contains 13 residues. Trimming pared 8 bases from V and 4 bases from J, leaving 14 bases between. The CDR3 region has the DNA TGTGCCAGCGGCCCAAGCGGGGTCACTGAAGCTTTCTTT. Translated: CASGPSGVTEAFF. The full variable domain, its missing parts supplied by reference TRBV7-3 and TRBJ1-1, is GAGVSQTPSNKVTEKGKYVELRCDPISGHTALYWYRQSLGQGPEFLIYFQGTGAADDSGLPNDRFFAVRPEGSVSTLKIQRTERGDSAVYLCASGPSGVTEAFFGQGTRLTVV.

The CDR3 bases are TGTGCCAGCAGCCAGGCGAATATTAACTATGGCTACACCTTC. The encoded protein is CASSQANINYGYTF. The chain employs TRBV4-2 and TRBJ1-2, with D unresolved. There are 14 residues in the CDR3. Looked up from germline, CDR1 is LGHNA and CDR2 is YNFKEQ. V was cut by 3 bases and J by 1 base, with 9 bases left in between.

This clone has only one observation. V gene TRBV27 combines with J gene TRBJ2-7; the match to TRBD2 covers 7 bases. V lost 6 bases and J lost 4; bases outside the gene matches: 6. CDR3 length: 13 amino acids. The germline CDR1 and CDR2 sequences are MNHEY and SMNVEV (reference sequence). The CDR3 is CASSSGTLYEQYF. The DNA of the CDR3 is TGTGCCAGCAGCAGCGGGACCCTATACGAGCAGTACTTC.

This clone was counted a few times. V gene TRBV6-1 combines with J gene TRBJ1-5; 7 positions match TRBD1. V trimming: 1 base; J trimming: 5 bases; junction bases outside the gene matches: 8. The CDR3 contains 16 residues. The germline V gene has CDR1 MNHNS and CDR2 SASEGT. CDR3 DNA: TGTGCCAGCAGTGAAGGGGGGCCAGGGGGTTATCAGCCCCAGCATTTT. This translates into CASSEGGPGGYQPQHF.

The J gene is TRBJ1-3, the V gene TRBV3-1 (or the pseudogene TRBV3-2); no reliable D call. The CDR3 is 14 residues long. Germline assignment: CDR1 LGHDT and CDR2 YNNKEL (reference sequence). Trimming cost V 1 base and J 4 bases, with 8 bases left between them. The CDR3 DNA is TGTGCCAGCAGCCAAGTCCCAGGCGGAAACACCATATATTTT. Its translation: CASSQVPGGNTIYF.

The V call is TRBV27, the J call TRBJ1-6; D perhaps matches TRBD1 (5 bases). CDR3 length: 15 residues. Trimming stripped 3 bases from V and 5 bases from J, with 11 bases between. The germline V gene has CDR1 MNHEY and CDR2 SMNVEV (reference sequence). CDR3 DNA sequence: TGTGCCAGCAGTTTCGTAGGGGAGCATAATTCACCCCTCCACTTT. Translated: CASSFVGEHNSPLHF.

The chain links TRBV6-5 to TRBJ2-7; 7 positions agree with TRBD2. CDR3 size: 13 residues. The junction had 13 bases not matched to a gene; V was cut back by 11 bases and J by 6 bases. The germline V gene encodes CDR1 MNHEY and CDR2 SVGAGI. CDR3 protein: CACGGWGRSEQYF. DNA for the CDR3: TGTGCCTGCGGGGGATGGGGTCGGAGCGAGCAGTACTTC.

The V gene is TRBV4-2, the J gene TRBJ1-3, with D uncertain. CDR1 and CDR2 (germline): LGHNA, YNFKEQ. The CDR3 runs 14 residues. The V end lost 1 base, the J end lost 4 bases, and 8 bases lay between the germline ends. The CDR3 nucleotides read TGTGCCAGCAGCCAAGCTCGGCCGGGAAACACCATATATTTT. It translates to CASSQARPGNTIYF.

The chain has TRBV28 and TRBJ1-1; tentative D call: TRBD1 (6 bases). V gave up 2 bases and J gave up 7 bases, with 14 bases separating them. In germline, CDR1 is MDHEN, CDR2 SYDVKM. The CDR3 extends over 14 amino acids. CDR3 region: CASSLTLGADEAFF. The CDR3 nucleotides are TGTGCCAGCAGTTTAACGCTGGGGGCCGATGAAGCTTTCTTT.

The rearrangement links TRBV5-4 to TRBJ1-6; tentative D call: TRBD1 (5 bases). CDR1 and CDR2 from the germline V gene are SGHNT and YYREEE (reference sequence). V lost 2 bases and J 6 bases, leaving 15 bases between the germline ends. The CDR3 runs 16 residues. The CDR3 loop is CASSLDMGRTNSPLHF. The CDR3 bases are TGTGCCAGCAGCTTAGACATGGGGCGGACTAATTCACCCCTCCACTTT.

The chain employs TRBV7-2 and TRBJ2-3; maybe TRBD2 (7 bases). Deletions cut 1 base from V and 1 base from J, with 9 bases between. Germline CDR1 is SGHTA and CDR2 is FQGNSA. The CDR3 has 15 residues. CDR3 DNA: TGTGCCAGCAGCTTAGGCGGGGGCCGCACAGATACGCAGTATTTT. Protein sequence: CASSLGGGRTDTQYF. The whole variable domain, remainder taken from reference TRBV7-2 and TRBJ2-3, is GAGVSQSPSNKVTEKGKDVELRCDPISGHTALYWYRQSLGQGLEFLIYFQGNSAPDKSGLPSDRFSAERTGGSVSTLTIQRTQQEDSAVYLCASSLGGGRTDTQYFGPGTRLTVL.

This clone showed up just once. The chain joins TRBV7-3 to TRBJ2-7; D remains unclear. CDR3 length equals 14 residues. Trimming stripped 5 bases from V and 7 bases from J, with 18 bases between. The germline gives CDR1 SGHTA, CDR2 FQGTGA. The CDR3 here is CASSPQQSSGEQYF. The CDR3 nucleotides are TGTGCCAGCAGCCCCCAGCAAAGCTCTGGAGAGCAGTACTTC.

On this clone itself: At the DNA level, this CDR3 is encoded by other sequences in the same sample as well. DNA for the CDR3: TGTGCCAGCACAGGGACCTACGAGCAGTACTTC. Protein sequence: CASTGTYEQYF. The chain combines TRBV2 with TRBJ2-7; the D gene is possibly TRBD1 (5 bases). Looked up from germline, CDR1 is SNHLY and CDR2 is FYNNEI. V lost 7 bases and J 2 bases, leaving 6 bases between the germline ends. The CDR3 covers 11 residues.

The chain combines TRBV2 with TRBJ2-1; no definite D call. CDR1 is SNHLY, CDR2 FYNNEI, per germline. Between the trimmed V and J ends, which lost 6 bases and 4 bases, there was a span of 13 bases. The CDR3 is 14 amino acids. The DNA of the CDR3 is TGTGCCAGCAGGGTGGAACCGACATACAATGAGCAGTTCTTC. It specifies CASRVEPTYNEQFF.

Only a few counts were recorded for this clone. This rearrangement joins TRBV27 to TRBJ1-1; 7 bases fit TRBD1. V shed 9 bases, J shed 3 bases, and the junction held 10 bases outside the gene matches. The germline V gene has CDR1 MNHEY and CDR2 SMNVEV (reference sequence). The CDR3 is made up of 14 amino acids. The CDR3 bases are TGTGCCAGTAACCCGACAGGGTTCGACACTGAAGCTTTCTTT. It codes for CASNPTGFDTEAFF.

The chain is built from TRBV5-5 and TRBJ2-5; 7 nucleotides agree with TRBD1. This CDR3 spans 14 amino acids. Trimming took 4 bases from V and 1 from J; bases not matched to a gene: 4. Germline values: CDR1 SGHKS, CDR2 YYEKEE (reference sequence). In DNA, the CDR3 is TGTGCCAGCAGCAAGGGACAGACCCAAGAGACCCAGTACTTC. Translating gives CASSKGQTQETQYF.